Each of the 29 T cell receptor beta chains below was sequenced from the same sample in a study of T cells in Graves' hyperthyroidism and ophthalmopathy. RNA transcripts yielded amplified TCR beta CDR3 regions. First-round RT-PCR targeting the TCR CDR3 was performed with the HTBI primer set. TCRdb independently ran MiXCR on the multiplex PCR reads; one entry per CDR3 protein. The table has about 320,000 distinct CDR3 sequences, approximately 17% seen once. Input material: blood. These receptors all stem from a man in his thirties or forties with Graves' hyperthyroidism.

The chain has TRBV19 and TRBJ2-5; the D gene could be TRBD1 or TRBD2 (6 bases each). V gave up 10 bases and J gave up 9 bases, with 24 bases separating them. Germline V lookup: CDR1 LNHDA, CDR2 SQIVND (reference sequence). The CDR3 length is 14 residues. The CDR3 loop is CANQGGPKRGAQYF. For the CDR3, the DNA is TGTGCCAACCAAGGTGGACCGAAGAGGGGGGCCCAGTACTTC.

The V and J genes are TRBV9 and TRBJ2-7, with 7 nucleotides matching TRBD1. The CDR3 extends over 14 amino acids. Germline CDR1 and CDR2: SGDLS and YYNGEE. Unmatched junction bases numbered 7, after V lost 4 bases and J lost 3 bases. CDR3 residues: CASSPGTADYEQYF. The CDR3, as DNA: TGTGCCAGCAGCCCGGGGACAGCGGACTACGAGCAGTACTTC.

Many counts were recorded for this clonotype. The V and J genes are TRBV9 and TRBJ2-1; a weak D match, TRBD1 (5 bases). CDR3 length: 13 amino acids. V was cut by 1 base and J by 9 bases, with 11 bases left in between. Germline-derived CDR1 and CDR2 are SGDLS and YYNGEE. The CDR3 loop is CASSVRFQGEQFF. DNA for the CDR3: TGTGCCAGCAGCGTACGCTTCCAGGGTGAGCAGTTCTTC.

This chain joins TRBV7-9 and TRBJ1-1, with D possibly matching TRBD1 (5 bases). V was shortened by 8 bases and J by 5 bases, with 12 bases between the two germline ends. Germline V CDR1 and CDR2: SEHNR, FQNEAQ (reference sequence). This CDR3 comprises 12 residues. As DNA, the CDR3 is TGTGCCAGCCGTTTCTCAGGGACTGAAGCTTTCTTT. Amino acids: CASRFSGTEAFF.

This chain joins TRBV19 and TRBJ2-7; TRBD2 agrees at 8 bases. The J segment lost 6 bases and the V segment lost 2 bases, leaving 9 bases of the junction unmatched. Germline V gene lookup returns CDR1 LNHDA and CDR2 SQIVND (reference sequence). This CDR3 is built from 15 residues. In DNA form, the CDR3 reads TGTGCCAGTAGTATAACCGGGGGGGTAGCGGGCGAGCAGTACTTC. Amino acids: CASSITGGVAGEQYF.

A few counts support this clonotype. The rearrangement joins TRBV19 to TRBJ1-6; D may be TRBD1 (5 bases). Germline CDR1 LNHDA, CDR2 SQIVND (reference sequence). The CDR3 is 14 residues long. The V gene lost 2 bases and the J gene lost 17 bases, with 19 bases spanning the gap. In DNA, the CDR3 is TGTGCCAGTAGTATAAGCCTCGGGACCCCGACCTTCCACTTT. Its translation: CASSISLGTPTFHF.

This clonotype was detected many times. The rearrangement links TRBV7-2 to TRBJ2-7; tentative D call: TRBD2 (6 bases). This CDR3 contains 16 residues. CDR1 is SGHTA and CDR2 is FQGNSA in the germline V gene. V was clipped by 2 bases and J by 3 bases, with 17 bases between them. The DNA for the CDR3 is TGTGCCAGCAGCTTAATGGTGACGGGGGACGTCTACGAGCAGTACTTC. Translated, it gives CASSLMVTGDVYEQYF.

Many counts were recorded for this clonotype. One end of the junction varies from germline; a read error may be responsible. The chain combines TRBV3-1 with TRBJ2-5; D is uncertain. The V gene's germline CDR1 is LGHDT and CDR2 YNNKEL (reference sequence). The CDR3 has 10 amino acids. The CDR3 region has the DNA TGTGCCAGCAGCGAAGAGACCCAGTACTTC. Protein sequence: CASSEETQYF.

V usage is TRBV28 and J usage is TRBJ2-7; 9 bases map to TRBD1. The CDR3 has 15 residues. CDR1 and CDR2 from the germline V gene are MDHEN and SYDVKM. Unmatched junction bases numbered 8, after V lost 5 bases and J lost 3 bases. The CDR3 DNA is TGTGCCAGCAGTCCGCGGACAGGGGCAAACTACGAGCAGTACTTC. Its protein is CASSPRTGANYEQYF.

The chain recombines TRBV18 with TRBJ2-2; D may be TRBD1 (5 bases). The V end was cut by 6 bases, the J end by 1 base, with 15 bases between. From germline, CDR1 is KGHSH and CDR2 LQKENI. There are 16 residues in the CDR3. The CDR3 protein is CASSQGQLLNTGELFF. CDR3 DNA sequence: TGTGCCAGCTCCCAGGGCCAACTCTTGAACACCGGGGAGCTGTTTTTT.

This clonotype has a count of ten or more. This chain uses TRBV6-1 with TRBJ2-7, with D tentatively TRBD2 (6 bases). The V end lost 5 bases, the J end lost 4 bases, and 18 bases lay between the germline ends. CDR1 and CDR2 (germline): MNHNS, SASEGT. This CDR3 spans 15 amino acids. CDR3 nucleotide sequence: TGTGCCAGCAGTTACACAGGCGGGGTCAATTACGAGCAGTACTTC. Translated: CASSYTGGVNYEQYF.

This clonotype was observed a few times. J is TRBJ1-1 and V is TRBV6-1; TRBD1 is a possible D gene (6 bases). There are 14 residues in the CDR3. V was pared by 5 bases and J by 3 bases, with 13 bases between. The V gene's germline CDR1 is MNHNS and CDR2 SASEGT. The CDR3 region is CASSSTGSDTEAFF. DNA of the CDR3: TGTGCCAGCAGTAGCACAGGGTCTGACACTGAAGCTTTCTTT.

Many counts were recorded for this clonotype. This chain joins TRBV7-2 and TRBJ2-3, with unresolved D. The V and J ends lost 0 bases and 9 bases respectively, with 10 bases between them. Germline CDR1 reads SGHTA; CDR2 reads FQGNSA. This CDR3 region has 13 residues. The CDR3 DNA reads as TGTGCCAGCAGCTTAGCCCCGGAAATGACGCAGTATTTT. Its protein product is CASSLAPEMTQYF.

This clonotype was observed a handful of times. This chain links TRBV12-3 or TRBV12-4 with TRBJ2-2, with D uncertain. The CDR3 covers 14 residues. Trimming took 6 bases from V and 0 from J, leaving 8 bases between them. The CDR3 loop reads CASRRLANTGELFF. The CDR3 DNA reads TGTGCCAGCAGAAGACTGGCGAACACCGGGGAGCTGTTTTTT.

This clonotype was detected many times. The J gene is TRBJ2-1, the V gene TRBV27, with D hard to call. Germline loops: CDR1 MNHEY, CDR2 SMNVEV (reference sequence). Deletions cut 3 bases from V and 8 bases from J, with 14 bases between. The CDR3 has 14 residues. CDR3 amino acids: CASSLRIANDEQFF. DNA of the CDR3: TGTGCCAGCAGTTTGAGGATAGCAAACGATGAGCAGTTCTTC.

This clonotype was counted ten times or more. This sequence joins TRBV13 and TRBJ2-3; D is unclear. The CDR3 is made up of 15 amino acids. Germline values: CDR1 PRHDT, CDR2 FYEKMQ (reference sequence). The V end lost 2 bases, the J end lost 5 bases, and 14 bases lay between the germline ends. CDR3 coding DNA: TGTGCCAGCAGCTTAAGACCCACCTCCGAAGATACGCAGTATTTT. Translated: CASSLRPTSEDTQYF.

This clonotype was seen a handful of times. The rearrangement uses TRBV19 and TRBJ1-1; 7 bases agree with TRBD1. Germline CDR1 LNHDA, CDR2 SQIVND (reference sequence). V lost 6 bases to trimming and J lost 1 base; unmatched junction nucleotides: 2. The CDR3 runs 13 residues. The CDR3 DNA reads as TGTGCCAGTAGCGGACAGGCGAACACTGAAGCTTTCTTT. It is translated as CASSGQANTEAFF.

The sample holds many counts of this clonotype. V usage is TRBV7-3 and J usage is TRBJ2-3; possibly TRBD2 for D (7 bases). Looked up from germline, CDR1 is SGHTA and CDR2 is FQGTGA. The CDR3 sequence is 17 residues long. The V gene lost 6 bases and the J gene lost 1 base, with 20 bases spanning the gap. CDR3 residues: CASSPGASGSGTDTQYF. CDR3 coding DNA: TGTGCCAGCAGTCCGGGGGCTAGCGGTAGTGGCACAGATACGCAGTATTTT.

The chain couples TRBV30 to TRBJ2-1, with D uncertain. The CDR3 totals 12 residues. Trimming left V 5 bases short and J 6 bases short, with 11 bases between. From germline, CDR1 is GTSNPN and CDR2 SVGIG (reference sequence). CDR3 loop: CAWSVSANEQFF. DNA for the CDR3: TGTGCCTGGTCAGTTTCGGCCAATGAGCAGTTCTTC.

The genes are TRBV7-9 and TRBJ1-2; D unclear. The germline V and J ends were trimmed by 3 bases and 6 bases, with 14 bases remaining between them. The CDR3 is 14 residues long. Germline V gives CDR1 SEHNR, CDR2 FQNEAQ (reference sequence). DNA for the CDR3: TGTGCCAGCAGCTTCACTCCCCCTTCAGATGGCTACACCTTC. Translation: CASSFTPPSDGYTF.

At least ten counts were recorded for this clonotype. This chain links TRBV20-1 with TRBJ2-7; D is undetermined. V was clipped by 0 bases and J by 3 bases, with 12 bases between them. CDR1 and CDR2 from the germline V gene are DFQATT and SNEGSKA (reference sequence). The CDR3 is 14 amino acids. CDR3 nucleotides: TGCAGTGCTAGAGATCCCCAGCAAGACTACGAGCAGTACTTC. Amino acid sequence: CSARDPQQDYEQYF.

In this sample, this clonotype turned up many times. The rearrangement joins TRBV28 to TRBJ1-2; weak D call: TRBD1 (6 bases). Looked up from germline, CDR1 is MDHEN and CDR2 is SYDVKM. Deletions cut 9 bases from V and 2 bases from J, with 16 bases between. The CDR3 loop spans 14 amino acids. The DNA of the CDR3 is TGTGCCAGTTGGGCCCAGGGGACCAACTATGGCTACACCTTC. Its protein product is CASWAQGTNYGYTF.

This clonotype was picked up many times. The chain joins TRBV28 to TRBJ1-2; D gene ambiguous. This CDR3 contains 14 residues. Germline CDR1 is MDHEN and CDR2 is SYDVKM. Trimming took 3 bases from V and 0 from J, leaving 8 bases between them. DNA for the CDR3: TGTGCCAGCAGTTTGCTGGGGTCTAACTATGGCTACACCTTC. Translation gives CASSLLGSNYGYTF.

The rearrangement uses TRBV24-1 and TRBJ2-1; 16 nucleotides align to TRBD2. The germline V gene has CDR1 KGHDR and CDR2 SFDVKD. The length of the CDR3 is 15 residues. Trimming removed 7 bases from V and 7 bases from J; junction bases left unmatched: 3. CDR3 in amino acids: CATSGTSGRANEQFF. The CDR3 region has the DNA TGTGCCACCAGCGGGACTAGCGGGAGGGCAAATGAGCAGTTCTTC.

The chain joins TRBV29-1 to TRBJ2-1; 12 positions match TRBD2. The CDR3 runs to 13 residues. V shed 5 bases, J shed 8 bases, and the junction held 4 bases outside the gene matches. Germline V lookup: CDR1 SQVTM, CDR2 ANQGSEA. CDR3 nucleotide sequence: TGCAGCGTTCAAGGACTAGCGGGACATGAGCAGTTCTTC. Translation: CSVQGLAGHEQFF.

This clonotype has only a few counts. The rearrangement joins TRBV27 to TRBJ2-1; 7 positions agree with TRBD1. V lost 5 bases to trimming and J lost 3 bases; unmatched junction nucleotides: 10. The CDR3 contains 16 residues. CDR1 and CDR2 (germline): MNHEY, SMNVEV (reference sequence). CDR3 sequence (DNA): TGTGCCAGCAGTCAGCCGGGACAGCCCTTCTACAATGAGCAGTTCTTC. This codes for CASSQPGQPFYNEQFF.

This clonotype was observed many times. This rearrangement joins TRBV28 to TRBJ2-1, with D perhaps matching TRBD2 (6 bases). V gave up 8 bases and J gave up 11 bases, with 16 bases separating them. Germline values: CDR1 MDHEN, CDR2 SYDVKM. The CDR3 consists of 12 residues. The CDR3 DNA follows: TGTGCCAGCGGTGGAGGAGGGCTGAAGCAGTTCTTC. It specifies CASGGGGLKQFF.

This clonotype has at least ten counts. V and J are TRBV12-3 or TRBV12-4 and TRBJ2-1; possible D gene TRBD1, 6 bases. The CDR3 covers 14 residues. V dropped 6 bases and J dropped 5 bases, with 14 bases sitting between them. Here the CDR3 reads CASSPGTLDNEQFF. The CDR3 DNA sequence: TGTGCCAGCAGCCCCGGGACACTCGACAATGAGCAGTTCTTC.

This clonotype was counted ten times or more. This CDR3 is CASSPSRRDTQYF. The CDR3 DNA reads as TGTGCCAGCAGCCCCTCGCGTCGGGATACGCAGTATTTT. The chain couples TRBV7-6 to TRBJ2-3; no clear D gene. The CDR3 extends over 13 amino acids. V was clipped by 5 bases and J by 6 bases, with 12 bases between them. Germline V gene data show CDR1 as SGHVS and CDR2 as FNYEAQ.